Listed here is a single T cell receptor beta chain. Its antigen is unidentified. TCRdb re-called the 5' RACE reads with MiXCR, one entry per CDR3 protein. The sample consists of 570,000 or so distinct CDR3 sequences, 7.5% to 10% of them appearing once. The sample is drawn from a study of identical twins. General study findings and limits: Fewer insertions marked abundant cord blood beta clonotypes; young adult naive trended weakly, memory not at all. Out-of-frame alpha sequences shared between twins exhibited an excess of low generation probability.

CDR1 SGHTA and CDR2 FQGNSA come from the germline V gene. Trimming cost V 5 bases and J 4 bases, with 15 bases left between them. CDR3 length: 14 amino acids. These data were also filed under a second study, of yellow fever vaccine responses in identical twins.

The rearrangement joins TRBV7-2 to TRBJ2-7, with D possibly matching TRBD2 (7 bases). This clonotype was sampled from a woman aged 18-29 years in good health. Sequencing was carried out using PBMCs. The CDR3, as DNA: TGTGCCAGCAGCGACGACGGGGGGCGTTACGAGCAGTACTTC. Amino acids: CASSDDGGRYEQYF.